A selection of T cell receptor beta chains follows, all from one sample in a study of beta chain features in type 1 diabetes. Only in-frame clones appear in the TCRdb table, and some are missing; sequencing was by immunoSEQ multiplex PCR. Altogether 900,000 or so clones are present, roughly 15% being singletons, with the ten largest covering 0.02% to 0.025%. Sequencing input: naive CD4+ T cells from blood. The receptors derive from a woman aged 18-30 years in good health. Both conserved end residues are part of each CDR3. The order of the fields is V gene, J gene, clone size, CDR3 protein. Expanded clones are given a class, and other clones once, few, many or no size at all.

V: TRBV27; J: TRBJ1-2; size: .; CDR3: CASSSTTTGTRNGYTF
V: TRBV4-2; J: TRBJ1-2; size: few; CDR3: CASSLVSRNYGYTF
V: TRBV5-4; J: TRBJ2-1; size: .; CDR3: CASSRDSSYNEQFF
V: TRBV27; J: TRBJ2-5; size: few; CDR3: CASSLGSTLSMPGETQYF
V: TRBV4-3; J: TRBJ1-3; size: .; CDR3: CASSEYRGLIGNTIYF
V: TRBV18; J: TRBJ2-7; size: .; CDR3: CASSPGQTSYEQYF
V: TRBV4-3; J: TRBJ2-7; size: .; CDR3: CASSPGVPYEQYF
V: TRBV2; J: TRBJ1-3; size: .; CDR3: CASTPGERNTIYF
V: TRBV18; J: TRBJ2-7; size: .; CDR3: CASSIRDGASYEQYF
V: TRBV25-1; J: TRBJ2-3; size: .; CDR3: CASRSSLGASTDTQYF
V: TRBV9; J: TRBJ1-3; size: few; CDR3: CASSVANRAQHSGNTIYF
V: TRBV10-3; J: TRBJ2-7; size: few; CDR3: CATVQGLAYEQYF
V: TRBV4-2; J: TRBJ1-3; size: .; CDR3: CASSHDRSGNTIYF
V: TRBV7-2; J: TRBJ2-1; size: .; CDR3: CASSLVGTTYDEQFF
V: TRBV25-1; J: TRBJ1-4; size: few; CDR3: CASSEGASNEKLFF
V: TRBV19; J: TRBJ1-1; size: .; CDR3: CASSSQQGSTEAFF
V: TRBV28; J: TRBJ2-1; size: few; CDR3: CASSPSGSSYNEQFF
V: TRBV5-1; J: TRBJ2-3; size: .; CDR3: CASSFNTDTQYF
V: TRBV2; J: TRBJ2-3; size: few; CDR3: CASRATGLAPDTQYF
V: TRBV7-9; J: TRBJ2-1; size: few; CDR3: CASSLQNSYNEQFF
V: TRBV2; J: TRBJ2-2; size: .; CDR3: CASSELAGVYTGELFF
V: TRBV7-2; J: TRBJ1-1; size: few; CDR3: CASSLALGITEAFF
V: TRBV27; J: TRBJ1-1; size: few; CDR3: CASSFLGFIGEAFF
V: TRBV19; J: TRBJ1-2; size: .; CDR3: CASRTGQSNYGYTF
V: TRBV28; J: TRBJ1-1; size: .; CDR3: CATKSPGLLGTEAFF
V: TRBV11-2; J: TRBJ1-2; size: .; CDR3: CASSLDRVRGYTF
V: TRBV5-1; J: TRBJ2-1; size: few; CDR3: CASLRVAGGHEQFF
V: TRBV6-5; J: TRBJ2-7; size: few; CDR3: CASMPTGRNYEQYF
V: TRBV7-8; J: TRBJ2-5; size: .; CDR3: CASSFRWWTSGETQYF
V: TRBV6-6; J: TRBJ2-3; size: .; CDR3: CASRGYTDTQYF
V: TRBV7-9; J: TRBJ1-5; size: .; CDR3: CASSLAGDQPQHF
V: TRBV27; J: TRBJ2-1; size: .; CDR3: CASSLGTSGDNEQFF
V: TRBV6-5; J: TRBJ1-2; size: few; CDR3: CASSSRTTNYGYTF
V: TRBV7-3; J: TRBJ2-5; size: .; CDR3: CASSLTQGRTQYF
V: TRBV18; J: TRBJ2-3; size: .; CDR3: CASSPPSGGTDTQYF
V: TRBV20-1; J: TRBJ2-7; size: few; CDR3: CSASVRYEQYF
V: TRBV7-9; J: TRBJ1-4; size: .; CDR3: CASSLGFGEKLFF
V: TRBV15; J: TRBJ1-1; size: .; CDR3: CATSRDVNTEAFF
V: TRBV5-1; J: TRBJ1-1; size: few; CDR3: CASSLEGPDNTEAFF
V: TRBV11-2; J: TRBJ2-1; size: .; CDR3: CASSLDPRGTISARRVF
V: TRBV6-1; J: TRBJ1-2; size: few; CDR3: CASSEHRNIVDGYTF
V: TRBV18; J: TRBJ1-5; size: .; CDR3: CASSPGSESNQPQHF
V: TRBV5-4; J: TRBJ1-1; size: .; CDR3: CASSLPTGEAFF
V: TRBV6-5; J: TRBJ2-3; size: .; CDR3: CASSSPLVDTQYF
V: TRBV19; J: TRBJ2-7; size: few; CDR3: CASRPSPAGIYEQYF
V: TRBV5-6; J: TRBJ2-7; size: .; CDR3: CASSLGAGSYEQYF
V: TRBV4-2; J: TRBJ2-7; size: few; CDR3: CASSQEPHLTAEQYF
V: TRBV7-9; J: TRBJ2-7; size: few; CDR3: CASKGTGTYEQYF
V: TRBV6-4; J: TRBJ2-1; size: few; CDR3: CASSPSGSYNEQFF
V: TRBV2; J: TRBJ1-3; size: few; CDR3: CASGDGTGGFGNTIYF
V: TRBV9; J: TRBJ1-5; size: .; CDR3: CASSVDSQPDQPQHF
V: TRBV4-2; J: TRBJ1-5; size: few; CDR3: CASSQDRGGRSNQPQHF
V: TRBV2; J: TRBJ1-2; size: .; CDR3: CASSVGEGDYGYTF
V: TRBV28; J: TRBJ1-2; size: few; CDR3: CASTIANYGYTF
V: TRBV5-6; J: TRBJ2-7; size: .; CDR3: CASSLRGARQRQYF
V: TRBV28; J: TRBJ2-4; size: few; CDR3: CASSSTGLAKNIQYF
V: TRBV5-6; J: TRBJ1-3; size: few; CDR3: CASSRPDRGNSGNTIYF